These 20 T cell receptor beta chains were sequenced from one sample in a study of cytomegalovirus exposure and HLA in healthy donors. With 60 Vbeta and 13 Jbeta primers, the PCR was carried out. Profiled with immunoSEQ multiplex PCR; TCRdb holds only in-frame clones, not every one. The sample has roughly 190,000 clones, about 88% seen once. What was sequenced was PBMCs. The receptors come from a woman aged 18-30 years in good health and CMV-seronegative.

The chain recombines TRBV11-2 with TRBJ2-1; 16 bases line up with TRBD2. This CDR3 contains 17 residues. CDR1 is SGHAT, CDR2 FQNNGV, per germline. Losses at the gene ends were 5 bases for V and 6 bases for J; bases not matched to a gene: 7. CDR3 sequence (DNA): TGTGCCAGCAGCAAGGGACTAGCGGGAGGGCCTAGCAATGAGCAGTTCTTC. Its protein is CASSKGLAGGPSNEQFF.

There are a few counts of this clone. CDR3 nucleotide sequence: TGTGCCAGCAGCCCGGGACTGGATGAAGAGACCCAGTACTTC. Translating it yields CASSPGLDEETQYF. The V call is TRBV5-4, the J call TRBJ2-5; maybe TRBD2 (6 bases). V was cut by 4 bases and J by 3 bases, with 13 bases left in between. Germline V gene data show CDR1 as SGHNT and CDR2 as YYREEE (reference sequence). The CDR3 runs to 14 residues.

The gene calls are TRBV7-9 and TRBJ1-2; 7 bases match TRBD1. The junction had 8 bases not matched to a gene; V was cut back by 7 bases and J by 6 bases. The CDR3 has 13 residues. CDR1 and CDR2 (germline): SEHNR, FQNEAQ (reference sequence). CDR3 nucleotide sequence: TGTGCCAGCAACGTCGGGACAGTTAATGGCTACACCTTC. Its translation is CASNVGTVNGYTF.

V and J are TRBV30 and TRBJ1-2; TRBD1 aligns across 8 bases. This CDR3 has 15 amino acids. J was trimmed by 4 bases and V by 1 base; bases with no gene match: 8. The V gene's germline CDR1 is GTSNPN and CDR2 SVGIG (reference sequence). This CDR3 is CAWSADRGGPYGYTF. The CDR3 DNA reads TGTGCCTGGAGTGCCGACAGGGGTGGGCCCTATGGCTACACCTTC.

This chain joins TRBV9 and TRBJ2-2; 9 bases fit TRBD1. The CDR3 contains 15 residues. Germline CDR1 reads SGDLS; CDR2 reads YYNGEE. Germline trimming cut 2 bases from V and 7 bases from J; bases unmatched to any gene: 6. CDR3 bases: TGTGCCAGCAGCGTCAGGGACAGGGTCGGCGGGGAGCTGTTTTTT. Its protein is CASSVRDRVGGELFF.

This rearrangement joins TRBV2 to TRBJ2-1; D is ambiguous. Germline CDR1 and CDR2: SNHLY and FYNNEI. Trimming removed 10 bases at V and 0 bases at J, with 13 bases between. The CDR3 is 14 amino acids. CDR3 nucleotides: TGTGCCAACGATCAGGTCAGCTCCTACAATGAGCAGTTCTTC. It yields the protein CANDQVSSYNEQFF.

This clone was counted a single time. The rearrangement links TRBV28 to TRBJ1-2; D is ambiguous. V was pared by 5 bases and J by 4 bases, with 14 bases between. There are 14 residues in the CDR3. Germline CDR1 is MDHEN and CDR2 is SYDVKM. The CDR3 here is CASSPPSGIYGYTF. The DNA for the CDR3 is TGTGCCAGCAGTCCCCCGAGTGGTATCTATGGCTACACCTTC.

This sequence joins TRBV10-3 and TRBJ1-5; D is unresolved. There are 12 residues in the CDR3. Germline values: CDR1 ENHRY, CDR2 SYGVKD. Trimming took off 2 bases at V and 8 bases at J, with 7 bases between the two ends. In nucleotides, the CDR3 is TGTGCCATCAGTGAGCGCGGAGAGCCCCAGCATTTT. The encoded protein is CAISERGEPQHF.

V is TRBV5-4 and J is TRBJ1-2; 10 nucleotides align to TRBD1. Germline-derived CDR1 and CDR2 are SGHNT and YYREEE (reference sequence). The CDR3 sequence is 17 residues long. V dropped 4 bases and J dropped 4; count of bases not matched to a gene: 13. The CDR3 sequence: CASSLLGQGTSPYGYTF. In DNA form, the CDR3 reads TGTGCCAGCAGCCTCCTGGGACAGGGGACCTCTCCCTATGGCTACACCTTC.

As for this clone: Other nucleotide sequences from this sample produce the same CDR3. The chain carries TRBV25-1 and TRBJ2-1, with 9 bases lining up with TRBD2. With V trimmed by 6 bases and J by 6 bases, 18 bases remained unmatched. The CDR3 runs to 18 residues. CDR1 MGHDK and CDR2 SYGVNS come from the germline V gene. The CDR3 DNA reads as TGTGCCAGCAGCGAGGGTTCGGGGGTGGGACTAGCCGTCAATGAGCAGTTCTTC. Its protein product is CASSEGSGVGLAVNEQFF.

The chain uses TRBV2 and TRBJ2-7, with 7 bases matching TRBD1. The CDR3 sequence is 13 residues long. Looked up from germline, CDR1 is SNHLY and CDR2 is FYNNEI. The V and J ends lost 10 bases and 3 bases, in that order; junction bases with no gene match: 9. CDR3 DNA: TGTGCCACCCGTTTCGGGACAGACTACGAGCAGTACTTC. Translating it yields CATRFGTDYEQYF. Using reference TRBV2 and TRBJ2-7 for the parts outside the CDR3, the full variable domain is EPEVTQTPSHQVTQMGQEVILRCVPISNHLYFYWYRQILGQKVEFLVSFYNNEISEKSEIFDDQFSVERPDGSNFTLKIRSTKLEDSAMYFCATRFGTDYEQYFGPGTRLTVT.

This clone was seen only a few times. This sequence joins TRBV10-3 and TRBJ2-2; 7 nucleotides match TRBD1. This CDR3 comprises 14 residues. Germline-derived CDR1 and CDR2 are ENHRY and SYGVKD. The trim removed 3 bases at V and 3 bases at J, leaving 1 base unmatched. CDR3 in amino acids: CAISEQGYTGELFF. DNA of the CDR3: TGTGCCATCAGTGAACAGGGGTACACCGGGGAGCTGTTTTTT.

A single count supports this clone. Sequence at one end of the junction differs from germline and may be a read error. The chain links TRBV18 to TRBJ1-2; D unclear. CDR1 is KGHSH, CDR2 LQKENI, per germline. The CDR3 consists of 17 residues. The CDR3 DNA sequence: TGTGCCAGCTCACCGGATCGCTCTCTAGCCCTTCCCGATGGCTACATCTTC. Translated: CASSPDRSLALPDGYIF.

The chain is built from TRBV12-5 and TRBJ1-5; 11 positions match TRBD1. The germline V gene encodes CDR1 LGHNT and CDR2 FRNRAP. The trim removed 6 bases at V and 7 bases at J, leaving 8 bases unmatched. The CDR3 loop spans 15 amino acids. The CDR3 DNA is TGTGCTAGTGGCCCCGGACAGGGGGCCGGCCAGCCCCAGCATTTT. The encoded protein is CASGPGQGAGQPQHF.

V and J are TRBV12-5 and TRBJ2-5; D perhaps matches TRBD2 (6 bases). CDR1 LGHNT and CDR2 FRNRAP come from the germline V gene. V lost 6 bases, J lost 2 bases, and 19 bases lay in between. This CDR3 is 16 amino acids long. CDR3 in DNA: TGTGCTAGTGGCGCCGTGAGCGGGCTCTCTCAAGAGACCCAGTACTTC. Translation: CASGAVSGLSQETQYF.

Note on this clone: This same CDR3 is encoded by further DNA sequences in the sample. The rearrangement joins TRBV5-4 to TRBJ2-7; a possible D gene is TRBD2 (7 bases). The V end lost 4 bases, the J end lost 3 bases, and 14 bases lay between the germline ends. The CDR3 has 14 amino acids. Germline CDR1 and CDR2: SGHNT and YYREEE (reference sequence). The CDR3 nucleotides read TGTGCCAGCAGCCTGGCAGGGGAGGGCTACGAGCAGTACTTC. Protein sequence: CASSLAGEGYEQYF.

The V gene is TRBV19, the J gene TRBJ2-7; 8 bases fit TRBD1. With V trimmed by 3 bases and J by 2 bases, 9 bases remained unmatched. This CDR3 has 16 residues. Germline CDR1 reads LNHDA; CDR2 reads SQIVND (reference sequence). The CDR3 sequence: CASSITPTGATYEQYF. The CDR3 DNA sequence: TGTGCCAGTAGTATCACCCCGACAGGGGCCACCTACGAGCAGTACTTC.

The chain links TRBV7-9 to TRBJ2-7; 10 positions match TRBD1. With 2 bases clipped from V and 2 bases from J, the junction kept 3 bases outside the gene matches. Germline V CDR1 and CDR2: SEHNR, FQNEAQ (reference sequence). CDR3 length equals 15 residues. The CDR3 protein is CASSLSGQGAYEQYF. CDR3 sequence (DNA): TGTGCCAGCAGCTTATCCGGACAGGGGGCCTACGAGCAGTACTTC.

The chain combines TRBV27 with TRBJ1-2; D ambiguous. Trimming pared 4 bases from V and 7 bases from J, leaving 7 bases between. The length of the CDR3 is 11 residues. Germline CDR1 is MNHEY and CDR2 is SMNVEV (reference sequence). The CDR3 DNA reads as TGTGCCAGCAGTTCGGGAGGTGGCTACACCTTC. Its protein product is CASSSGGGYTF.

The genes are TRBV18 and TRBJ2-1; the match to TRBD2 covers 9 bases. Germline V CDR1 and CDR2: KGHSH, LQKENI. V gave up 1 base and J gave up 7 bases; unmatched junction bases: 11. The CDR3 covers 17 residues. The CDR3 DNA sequence: TGTGCCAGCTCACCACTTTCCACTAGCGGGTCAGGTAATGAGCAGTTCTTC. It encodes CASSPLSTSGSGNEQFF.